The rows below give T cell receptor beta chains drawn from one sample of a study of T cell changes during pregnancy in multiple sclerosis. Data came from immunoSEQ multiplex PCR; TCRdb stores just in-frame clones and leaves some out. The data contain 45,000 to 65,000 clones, 85% to 95% of them singletons. Material: CD8+ T cells from peripheral blood mononuclear cells, obtained in the third trimester of pregnancy. These receptors were obtained from a female donor with multiple sclerosis, enrolled in a pregnancy study. The conserved cysteine and the conserved F or W are not part of the CDR3 here.

CDR3aa,v_gene,j_gene,len
ASSKGRRGRARTRQETQY,TRBV21-1,TRBJ2-5,18
ASSPTGNTEAF,TRBV6-5,TRBJ1-1,11
ASSASGDGVNEQF,TRBV6-4,TRBJ2-1,13
ASTPTGGGTGELF,TRBV2,TRBJ2-2,13
ASSGGTADEQY,TRBV5-1,TRBJ2-7,11
ASSSFRTKETQY,TRBV11-2,TRBJ2-5,12
ASTWDRGHHEQY,TRBV5-4,TRBJ2-7,12
ASTGTSGENIQY,TRBV6-1,TRBJ2-4,12
ASSYPTAGELNEQF,TRBV6-5,TRBJ2-1,14
ASSLEGAYEQF,TRBV7-7,TRBJ2-1,11